This TCR beta chain was identified in a study of cytomegalovirus exposure and HLA in healthy donors (dated by TCRdb to the late 2010s). About the investigation overall: According to an earlier analysis of a few hundred of the donors, 150 million to 200 million T cells yielded 95 million to 140 million unique TCR beta sequences and around 280 Gb of sequence data. The aim of the study was to test whether cataloging public T cell receptors could identify signatures of past pathogen exposure. Donor age, sex, ethnicity and CMV serostatus were compiled together with the repertoire data. An early release that covered around 590 HLA-typed donors contained around 300 gigabases of sequencing data and approximately 85 million unique TCR sequences. To decide whether each TCR beta V gene segment behaved as functional or pseudogenic, an earlier analysis of some 600 of the donors relied on high-throughput TCR beta sequencing. A later analysis re-examined previously published TCR beta repertoires from more than 550 donors and added high-resolution HLA genotyping to investigate patterns of TCR occurrence. The number of donors typed differed by locus, with roughly 620-630 for A, B, C, DRB1 and DQB1, approximately 500 for DQA1, nearly 610 for DPA1, and approximately 470 for DPB1. HLA typing covered class I and class II loci at four-digit resolution. All discovery cohort repertoires had been generated on a single sequencing platform. The genetic ancestry cluster associated with self-reported Caucasian donors included over 80% of the roughly 390 genotyped donors. Among about 390 genotyped donors of the cohort, an average of about 240,000 unique TCR beta nucleotide sequences were sequenced per donor, roughly a sixth of them non-productive. The later analysis used no new phenotypic data to find candidate immune exposures, relying instead on TCR beta sequences and their occurrence across donors. The study profiled the T cell repertoires of hundreds of subjects by immunosequencing and related them to cytomegalovirus serostatus. To predict cytomegalovirus infection status, the study combined high-throughput TCR immunosequencing, statistical association of individual TCRs with disease status, and machine learning. Besides the first cohort of hundreds of subjects, a separate validation cohort made up of over a hundred different subjects was used. A later genetic analysis took genome-wide SNP genotypes for about 55% of the roughly 670 donors and used that subset as a discovery cohort. Because of strong linkage in the cohort, five DR-DQ haplotypes were treated as single units for association and clustering.

As regards this clone: No antigen is known for it. Within one base of it there is no much larger clone, and no base qualities were kept.

Receptor amplification or capture employed the immunoSEQ multiplex PCR assay. The multiplex PCR relied on a mix of 60 forward primers for TCR Vbeta segments and 13 reverse primers for TCR Jbeta segments. Amplification of the CDR3 region of rearranged TCR beta genes was performed with a multiplex PCR assay on genomic DNA. The amplified TCR beta libraries were sequenced on the Illumina HiSeq System as 87-base-pair reads. Regarding the original processing steps: Across the 700 or so repertoires, a later analysis counted 78 million or so unique TCR beta chains, approximately 12 million of which were shared by at least two donors. A nearest-neighbor algorithm error-corrected the raw reads and collapsed the reads into unique sequences, merging closely related sequences to remove PCR and sequencing errors. Alignment of CDR3 sequences to IMGT reference sequences was used to assign V, D and J gene segments. For a sequence to be retained, at least a six-nucleotide match to both a V gene segment and a J gene segment was required. A rearrangement was called productive if the CDR3 had no stop codons and remained in frame with V and J, and every other rearrangement was called non-productive. CDR3 was defined according to IMGT convention as the region running from the second conserved V-encoded cysteine to the conserved J-encoded phenylalanine. Sequences without an unambiguous match to a single V gene segment were excluded from the earlier analysis of about 640 of the donors. An earlier analysis of fewer than 650 of the donors classified V segments as functional when productive rearrangements were above 56.7% and as segregating when the standard deviation between donors was above 5%. To diagnose cytomegalovirus status from the catalog of TCR beta chain sequences, a statistical classification framework was built. In a later analysis, V and J genes were assigned by comparing TCR nucleotide sequences against IMGT/GENE-DB human TR gene sequences. A later analysis assigned CDR3 sequences and most-parsimonious VDJ recombination scenarios with the TCRdist pipeline. In a later analysis, each TCR beta chain was defined by its CDR3 amino acid sequence together with its V-gene family, and reads lacking a unique V-gene family were excluded. In a later analysis, 500 to 650 highly shared, low-generation-probability nucleotide sequences were removed to address suspected cross-contamination and a sequencing artifact. In a later analysis, a clonal expansion index was calculated for each public chain from normalized within-repertoire ranks of inferred template counts. A later analysis computed generation probabilities with a VDJ recombination model fitted to out-of-frame rearrangements, and checked the results against IGoR. Hypergeometric tests were used in a later analysis to score TCR-TCR, TCR-HLA and TCR-CMV co-occurrence, with a repertoire-size bias correction applied to the TCR pairs. In a later analysis, false discovery rates were estimated by permuting HLA or CMV assignments 20 times. In a later analysis, co-occurring TCRs were grouped using DBSCAN, with TCRdist sequence similarity added in when clustering inside HLA-allele-positive subsets. Co-occurrence clustering excluded repertoires with fewer than 30,000 or more than 120,000 public chains, plus five with anomalous nucleotide sharing. TCRdb carries this immuneACCESS record with in-frame sequences only. Its versions omit some clonotypes, under half of them owing to an unresolved V gene in the studies checked, with the rest unexplained. The V and J calls and clone size are taken from that table; D and trimming were inferred from the DNA. The sample table lists about 190,000 clones, 70% to 75% of them with a count of one. Of the sample, under 5% falls within the top ten clones.

Study-wide findings and limitations: Sequencing depth was assumed to be roughly uniform across donors in the presence/absence analyses, though that assumption may not hold. Across donors, most TCR sequences were observed very rarely, whereas some public TCRs were present in many individuals. A further reported finding was that TCR beta sequences accurately predicted the HLA-A and HLA-B alleles for most subjects in the first cohort. Specific HLA alleles were associated with 15,000 to 20,000 TCR beta sequences at a false discovery rate of 0.05 in a later analysis. A cluster of highly shared sequence variants was judged likely to represent a technical artifact of the sequencing pipeline. Correlated functional status among segregating V segments might reflect linkage disequilibrium, but an unknown experimental factor could not be ruled out. The study listed approximately 160 TCR beta chains as associated with cytomegalovirus. A few of the identified cytomegalovirus-associated TCR beta chains were confirmed in vitro to be specific for cytomegalovirus antigens. HLA typing was unavailable for some donors at each locus, so association tests used only the typed subset. Several of the top co-occurrence clusters appeared to be linked to parvovirus B19, influenza, CMV and Epstein-Barr virus, according to a later analysis. In an earlier analysis of over 550 of the donors, most TCR beta V segments were observed in productive rearrangements about 87% or about 30% of the time, broadly matching IMGT annotations. Assigning TCR associations to individual alleles was difficult when HLA alleles, especially DR and DQ, strongly co-occurred. According to a later analysis, TCR association rates differed among HLA loci, with DRB1 alleles showing the most associated TCRs and HLA-C alleles showing the fewest. The authors suggested that the approach could potentially be extended to other disease states and immunological phenotypes. The classifier was reported to diagnose cytomegalovirus status with high specificity and sensitivity in both the original cohort and the validation cohort. In a later analysis, most CMV-associated TCR beta chains were found to appear HLA-restricted, with HLA associations seemingly driven largely by CMV exposure. The earlier analysis of nearly 600 of the donors excluded roughly 17 rarely observed V segments, including chromosome 9 orphons, because counts were too low. In a later analysis, HLA-associated TCR beta chains showed more clonal expansion and lower generation probabilities than non-associated chains that were equally common. Only TCR beta chains were sequenced in this cohort, and the absence of alpha or paired-chain data limited detectable features. A later genetic analysis reported fewer N-insertions in productive TCRs among donors in an Asian-associated ancestry cluster than the approximately 670-donor mean. For the cohort, immune exposure information was limited to CMV serostatus. A later genetic analysis associated a missense DCLRE1C variant with V-gene and J-gene trimming of TCR beta chains, and an independent cohort replicated the association.

The cohort was made up of approximately 700 healthy bone marrow donors. Cohort members were all nominally healthy when sampled, although unrecorded immune exposures were likely present. The donor was CMV seropositive and belonged to the group of a few hundred seropositive cohort members. A peripheral blood sample was collected from each donor, and TCR beta sequencing was performed on peripheral blood mononuclear cells. Genomic DNA was extracted from the blood cell samples with the Qiagen DNeasy Blood Extraction Kit. The clonotype originates from a man aged 25 to 40 in good health and CMV-seropositive. The sample taken for sequencing was PBMCs.

In nucleotides, the sequence is TGTGCCAGCAGGGGACAGGGCTTAGGAGGCTACACCTTC. Its protein is CASRGQGLGGYTF. The V and J genes are TRBV28 and TRBJ1-2; 9 bases in between match TRBD1. From the cysteine through the phenylalanine, the CDR3 covers 13 amino acids. Just the 39-base CDR3 DNA is kept, in frame starting at base 1. Clipping removes 6 bases from V and 8 bases from J, with 7 as the unmatched junction base count. The germline V gene sets CDR1 to MDHEN and CDR2 to SYDVKM.